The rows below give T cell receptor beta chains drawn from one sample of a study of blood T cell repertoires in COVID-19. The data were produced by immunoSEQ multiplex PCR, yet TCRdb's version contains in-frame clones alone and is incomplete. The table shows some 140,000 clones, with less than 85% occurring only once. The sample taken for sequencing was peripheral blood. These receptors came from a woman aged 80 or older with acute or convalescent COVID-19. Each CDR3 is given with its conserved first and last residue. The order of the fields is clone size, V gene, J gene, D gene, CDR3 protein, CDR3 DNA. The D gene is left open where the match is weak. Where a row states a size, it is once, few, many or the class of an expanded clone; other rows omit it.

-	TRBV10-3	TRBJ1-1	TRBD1	CAISERTGSVAFF	TGTGCCATCAGTGAGAGGACAGGTAGTGTAGCTTTCTTT
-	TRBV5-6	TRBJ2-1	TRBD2	CASSFRLAYSSLLDEQFF	TGTGCCAGCAGCTTCCGACTAGCGTACTCCTCGTTATTGGATGAGCAGTTCTTC
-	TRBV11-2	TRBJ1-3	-	CASSRSRGSTGNTIYF	TGTGCCAGCAGCCGTAGTAGGGGATCGACTGGAAACACCATATATTTT
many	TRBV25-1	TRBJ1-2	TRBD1	CASSEGNRGSYGYTF	TGTGCCAGCAGTGAAGGGAACAGGGGAAGCTATGGCTACACCTTC
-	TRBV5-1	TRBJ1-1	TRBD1	CASSSGTGYPSTEAFF	TGCGCCAGCAGCTCCGGGACAGGGTACCCGAGTACTGAAGCTTTCTTT
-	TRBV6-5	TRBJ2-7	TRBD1	CASSTNRGRAYEQYF	TGTGCCAGCAGTACGAACAGGGGGCGAGCCTACGAGCAGTACTTC
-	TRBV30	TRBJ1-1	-	CAWSWGQNTEAFF	TGTGCCTGGAGTTGGGGGCAGAACACTGAAGCTTTCTTT
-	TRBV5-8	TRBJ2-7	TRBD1	CASSWTGAYEQYF	TGTGCCAGCAGCTGGACAGGAGCCTACGAGCAGTACTTC
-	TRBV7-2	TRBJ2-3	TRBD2	CASSFAGVGTQYF	TGTGCCAGCAGCTTCGCGGGAGTTGGTACGCAGTATTTT
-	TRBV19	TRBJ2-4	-	CASSAFTGLTKNIQYF	TGTGCCAGTAGTGCATTTACGGGTCTAACCAAAAACATTCAGTACTTC
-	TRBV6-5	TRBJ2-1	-	CASTTDSYIYNEQFF	TGTGCCAGCACTACGGACAGCTACATCTACAATGAGCAGTTCTTC
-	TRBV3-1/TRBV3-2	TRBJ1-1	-	CASSPLWTTNTEAFF	TGTGCCAGCAGCCCGCTATGGACAACGAACACTGAAGCTTTCTTT
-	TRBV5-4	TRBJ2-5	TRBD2	CASSSTSGGKETQYF	TGTGCCAGCAGCTCCACTAGCGGGGGAAAAGAGACCCAGTACTTC
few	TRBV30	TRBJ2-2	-	CACRPGLLNTGELFF	TGTGCCTGCAGGCCGGGACTCCTCAACACCGGGGAGCTGTTTTTT
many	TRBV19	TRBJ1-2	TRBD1	CASCSQGASGYTF	TGTGCCAGTTGTTCACAGGGGGCGAGTGGCTACACCTTC
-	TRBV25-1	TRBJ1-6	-	CASSDGGHSGTLHF	TGTGCCAGCAGTGATGGGGGCCACAGCGGAACCCTCCACTTT
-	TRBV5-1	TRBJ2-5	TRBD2	CASSFPGGAQETQYF	TGCGCCAGCAGCTTCCCGGGGGGGGCCCAAGAGACCCAGTACTTC
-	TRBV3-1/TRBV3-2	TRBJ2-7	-	CASSSRCEQYF	TGTGCCAGCAGCTCGAGGTGCGAGCAGTACTTC
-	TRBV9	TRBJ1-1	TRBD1	CASSAQGGTEAFF	TGTGCCAGCAGCGCACAGGGGGGCACTGAAGCTTTCTTT
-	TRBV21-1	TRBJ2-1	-	CASSRTSPAYNEQFF	TGTGCCAGCAGCCGCACTAGCCCCGCCTACAATGAGCAGTTCTTC
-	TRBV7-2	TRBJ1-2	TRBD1	CASSFAGQGGNYGYTF	TGTGCCAGCAGCTTTGCGGGACAGGGGGGTAACTATGGCTACACCTTC
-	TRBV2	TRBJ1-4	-	CASSVYGATNEKLFF	TGTGCCAGCAGTGTATACGGGGCAACTAATGAAAAACTGTTTTTT
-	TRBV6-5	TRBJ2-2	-	CASSYSRDTGELFF	TGTGCCAGCAGTTACTCGAGGGACACCGGGGAGCTGTTTTTT
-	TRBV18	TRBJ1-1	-	CASSPPNSPTEAFF	TGTGCCAGCTCACCACCGAACAGCCCCACTGAAGCTTTCTTT
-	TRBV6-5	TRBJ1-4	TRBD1	CASRTTGELGEKLFF	TGTGCCAGCAGAACGACAGGGGAACTTGGTGAAAAACTGTTTTTT
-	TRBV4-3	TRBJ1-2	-	CASSQDLGARGYTF	TGCGCCAGCAGCCAAGATTTGGGGGCGCGAGGCTACACCTTC
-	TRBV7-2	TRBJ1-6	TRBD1	CASSLVGTDNSPLHF	TGTGCCAGCAGCTTAGTAGGGACAGATAATTCACCCCTCCACTTT
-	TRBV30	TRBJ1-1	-	CAAMGNTEAFF	TGTGCAGCGATGGGGAACACTGAAGCTTTCTTT
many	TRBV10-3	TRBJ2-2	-	CATNQGPAGIGTGELFF	TGTGCCACCAATCAGGGACCCGCGGGGATTGGTACCGGGGAGCTGTTTTTT
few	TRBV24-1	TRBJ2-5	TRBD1	CATSDQGTGRSQETQYF	TGTGCCACCAGTGACCAAGGGACAGGGAGGAGTCAAGAGACCCAGTACTTC
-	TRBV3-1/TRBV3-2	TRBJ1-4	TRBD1	CASSSRQGSPGAPATNEKLFF	TGTGCCAGCAGCTCTCGACAGGGGTCACCCGGGGCCCCCGCAACTAATGAAAAACTGTTTTTT
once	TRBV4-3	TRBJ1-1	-	CASSHVGQGAEAFF	TGCGCCAGCAGCCACGTAGGGCAGGGCGCTGAAGCTTTCTTT
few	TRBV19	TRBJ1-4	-	CASRPGLSNEKLFF	TGTGCCAGTAGGCCGGGACTAAGTAATGAAAAACTGTTTTTT
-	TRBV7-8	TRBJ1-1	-	CASSFTDNTEAFF	TGTGCCAGCAGCTTCACAGATAACACTGAAGCTTTCTTT
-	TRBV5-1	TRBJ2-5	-	CASSLGTGSGQETQYF	TGCGCCAGCAGCTTGGGCACAGGGTCGGGCCAAGAGACCCAGTACTTC
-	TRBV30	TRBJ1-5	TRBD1	CAWRGQGSNQPQHF	TGTGCCTGGAGGGGACAGGGGTCAAATCAGCCCCAGCATTTT
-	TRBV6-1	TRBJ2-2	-	CASSENRVATGELFF	TGTGCCAGCAGTGAAAACAGGGTGGCCACCGGGGAGCTGTTTTTT
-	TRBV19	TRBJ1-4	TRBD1	CASSIGQAPFNEKLFF	TGTGCCAGTAGTATTGGACAGGCGCCCTTTAATGAAAAACTGTTTTTT
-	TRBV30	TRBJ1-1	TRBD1	CAWSPTTGRGAFF	TGTGCCTGGAGTCCAACGACAGGGCGAGGGGCTTTCTTT